This T cell receptor beta chain appears in the sequencing data of a study of response to subunit inactivated influenza vaccine. Regarding this clonotype: The target antigen is unknown.

Study-level findings and limits: After each seasonal influenza vaccination, few new T cells are recruited, the authors suggested.

TCRdb re-called the RT-PCR reads with MiXCR, one entry per CDR3 protein. Of more than 700,000 distinct CDR3 sequences in the sample, about 20% were seen once. Germline V lookup: CDR1 MGHDK, CDR2 SYGVNS. The CDR3 covers 13 residues. Trimming removed 4 bases at V and 5 bases at J, with 12 bases between. The input for sequencing was PBMCs from blood, taken less than 6 days after vaccination. The sequence derives from a man aged 50-60 years who received an inactivated influenza vaccine. This chain links TRBV25-1 with TRBJ2-7; the D is unclear. The CDR3 loop is CASSAPVSDEQYF. The CDR3 region has the DNA TGTGCCAGCAGTGCCCCGGTAAGCGACGAGCAGTACTTC.